Each of the 32 T cell receptor beta chains below was sequenced from the same sample in a study of CD8 T cells in Susac syndrome (dated by TCRdb to between 2019 and 2020). Libraries were constructed by the immunoSEQ multiplex PCR assay. RNA was extracted with the RNeasy kit and about 0.5 to 1 ug was reverse transcribed using random hexamers. TCRdb ran its own pipeline on the public reads, namely fastp trimming at Q25 and MiXCR clone calling, and kept in-frame beta chains. Under each unique CDR3 protein, matching rows form one entry showing the most common genes and DNA. For this sample there are around 150,000 distinct CDR3 sequences; more than 90% appear just once. The leading ten clones occupy 0.11% to 0.15% of the sample. The specimen was CD4+ T cells from PBMCs. All receptors come from a human donor in good health.

The CDR3 bases are TGCAGTGCTAGACTAGACTTCACAGATACGCAGTATTTT. Translation gives CSARLDFTDTQYF. The rearrangement joins TRBV20-1 to TRBJ2-3; D not resolved. The V end was cut by 2 bases, the J end by 2 bases, with 8 bases between. This CDR3 contains 13 residues. The germline V gene has CDR1 DFQATT and CDR2 SNEGSKA (reference sequence).

CDR3 loop: CAISGGVGETQYF. The DNA of the CDR3 is TGTGCCATCAGTGGGGGTGTGGGAGAGACCCAGTACTTC. The chain joins TRBV10-3 to TRBJ2-5; D gene ambiguous. The CDR3 extends over 13 amino acids. V lost 4 bases and J 4 bases, leaving 10 bases between the germline ends. CDR1 ENHRY and CDR2 SYGVKD come from the germline V gene.

The chain uses TRBV24-1 and TRBJ2-1, with 7 bases that match TRBD2. This CDR3 has 16 residues. CDR1 is KGHDR, CDR2 SFDVKD, per germline. V lost 3 bases and J lost 2; bases outside the gene matches: 6. CDR3 coding DNA: TGTGCCACCAGTGATAGTCTAGCGGCTACCTACAATGAGCAGTTCTTC. This codes for CATSDSLAATYNEQFF.

The chain employs TRBV5-6 and TRBJ1-2; TRBD1 matches 7 bases. The CDR3 sequence is 14 residues long. Looked up from germline, CDR1 is SGHDT and CDR2 is YYEEEE. Trimming removed 1 base from V and 2 bases from J; junction bases left unmatched: 2. CDR3 sequence: CASSLRGQNYGYTF. In DNA form, the CDR3 reads TGTGCCAGCAGCTTGCGGGGACAGAACTATGGCTACACCTTC.

The count of this clonotype is one. V gene TRBV2 combines with J gene TRBJ2-7, with TRBD2 identical over 16 bases. V shed 4 bases and J 6 bases; nucleotides not matched to a gene: 9. Germline CDR1 is SNHLY and CDR2 is FYNNEI. This CDR3 has 17 residues. DNA of the CDR3: TGTGCCAGCAGTGCTGGGACTAGCGGGGGGGCCTCAGGCGAGCAGTACTTC. Translation gives CASSAGTSGGASGEQYF.

The chain joins TRBV14 to TRBJ1-6, with D tentatively TRBD1 (6 bases). The CDR3 is 14 residues long. Germline CDR1 SGHDN, CDR2 FVKESK. V was shortened by 2 bases and J by 10 bases, with 12 bases between the two germline ends. CDR3 residues: CASSQPGVSSPLHF. As DNA, the CDR3 is TGTGCCAGCAGCCAACCAGGGGTATCCTCACCCCTCCACTTT.

The V gene is TRBV10-3, the J gene TRBJ1-6; maybe TRBD1 (6 bases). The CDR3 spans 14 residues. Trimming shortened V by 5 bases and J by 7 bases, and 12 bases separated the two germline ends. Germline loops: CDR1 ENHRY, CDR2 SYGVKD. The CDR3 nucleotides are TGTGCCATCAGTTCGGACAGCAGAAATTCACCCCTCCACTTT. It encodes CAISSDSRNSPLHF.

The chain carries TRBV20-1 and TRBJ2-5, with D unclear. The CDR3 is made up of 13 amino acids. The V gene lost 3 bases and the J gene lost 4 bases, with 12 bases spanning the gap. Germline V gene lookup returns CDR1 DFQATT and CDR2 SNEGSKA (reference sequence). The CDR3 nucleotides are TGCAGTGCTAGGCGCGCCGTAAGAGAGACCCAGTACTTC. Translating it yields CSARRAVRETQYF.

The chain is built from TRBV7-9 and TRBJ2-2; 8 bases match TRBD1. Germline values: CDR1 SEHNR, CDR2 FQNEAQ (reference sequence). This CDR3 region has 15 residues. The V gene end was trimmed by 4 bases and the J gene end by 1 base; junction bases not matched to a gene: 2. CDR3 DNA: TGTGCCAGCAGCTCCGACAGGGGGAACACCGGGGAGCTGTTTTTT. Translation: CASSSDRGNTGELFF.

CDR3 nucleotide sequence: TGTGCCAGCAGCCTCAGCGGGGGCCTCTACAATGAGCAGTTCTTC. It is translated as CASSLSGGLYNEQFF. This chain connects TRBV7-3 to TRBJ2-1; 8 bases line up with TRBD2. CDR3 length: 15 amino acids. V was clipped by 5 bases and J by 3 bases; unmatched bases: 6. Looked up from germline, CDR1 is SGHTA and CDR2 is FQGTGA.

This sequence joins TRBV25-1 and TRBJ1-5, with D unclear. The CDR3 runs to 14 residues. V was pared by 3 bases and J by 5 bases, with 11 bases between. The germline V gene has CDR1 MGHDK and CDR2 SYGVNS. As DNA, the CDR3 is TGTGCCAGCAGTGACGTGGCAGTCGATCAGCCCCAGCATTTT. This codes for CASSDVAVDQPQHF.

The CDR3 nucleotides are TGTGCCAGCAGCCAATACGGGGGGGCCGCAGATACGCAGTATTTT. The encoded protein is CASSQYGGAADTQYF. This chain links TRBV4-2 with TRBJ2-3, with 8 bases aligning to TRBD2. The germline V gene encodes CDR1 LGHNA and CDR2 YNFKEQ. The CDR3 runs to 15 residues. J gave up 4 bases and V 2 bases, and 5 bases lay outside the gene matches.

This chain joins TRBV20-1 and TRBJ1-2; the match to TRBD1 covers 9 bases. Germline CDR1 is DFQATT and CDR2 is SNEGSKA (reference sequence). The V segment lost 0 bases and the J segment 5 bases; nucleotides outside the gene matches: 4. CDR3 length equals 14 residues. The CDR3, as DNA: TGCAGTGCTAGAGACGGGACAGGGAGGTATGGCTACACCTTC. Translating gives CSARDGTGRYGYTF.

The chain is built from TRBV6-4 and TRBJ1-2; possible D gene TRBD1, 6 bases. V dropped 7 bases and J dropped 4 bases, with 25 bases sitting between them. In germline, CDR1 is MRHNA, CDR2 SNTAGT. CDR3 length equals 17 residues. The CDR3 loop reads CASNEGKGSGVGYGYTF. CDR3 DNA sequence: TGTGCCAGCAATGAAGGGAAGGGGTCAGGGGTGGGCTATGGCTACACCTTC.

J is TRBJ2-3 and V is TRBV21-1; the table's D call, TRBD1, has no DNA check behind it. TRBV21-1 is annotated as a pseudogene. This CDR3 has 18 residues. CDR3 in amino acids: CASSQVTSRDRDPDTQYF. The CDR3 DNA sequence: TGTGCCAGCAGCCAAGTCACATCCCGGGACAGGGACCCAGATACGCAGTATTTT.

This clonotype was seen only a few times. The rearrangement joins TRBV11-1 to TRBJ2-7; perhaps D is TRBD1 or TRBD2 (5 bases each). Deletions cut 1 base from V and 0 bases from J, with 10 bases between. Germline loops: CDR1 SGHAT, CDR2 FQDESV (reference sequence). The CDR3 extends over 15 amino acids. The CDR3 reads CASSLGGTVSYEQYF. For the CDR3, the DNA is TGTGCCAGCAGCTTAGGGGGGACGGTCTCCTACGAGCAGTACTTC.

This clonotype came up once. This chain connects TRBV4-3 to TRBJ2-3; 10 bases line up with TRBD2. V was pared by 2 bases and J by 2 bases, with 4 bases of the junction left unmatched. CDR1 and CDR2 (germline): LGHNA, YSLEER. The CDR3 has 16 amino acids. The chain's CDR3 is CASSQSSGGFTDTQYF. The CDR3 nucleotides are TGCGCCAGCAGCCAAAGTAGCGGGGGGTTCACAGATACGCAGTATTTT.

The chain is built from TRBV6-2 or TRBV6-3 and TRBJ2-1, with 14 positions matching TRBD2. The V gene's germline CDR1 is MNHEY and CDR2 SVGEGT. The CDR3 contains 15 residues. Unmatched junction bases numbered 5, after V lost 6 bases and J lost 7 bases. The CDR3 DNA reads TGTGCCAGCAGCCGGACTAGCGGGGGGTTAAATGAGCAGTTCTTC. Amino acids: CASSRTSGGLNEQFF.

This chain links TRBV6-4 with TRBJ1-1, with no clear D. The CDR3 extends over 10 amino acids. Germline lookup yields CDR1 MRHNA and CDR2 SNTAGT. Trimming removed 11 bases at V and 0 bases at J, with 4 bases between. CDR3 amino acids: CAGLNTEAFF. The CDR3 nucleotides are TGTGCCGGTTTGAACACTGAAGCTTTCTTT.

The rearrangement links TRBV6-1 to TRBJ2-4, with 7 bases lining up with TRBD2. The CDR3 extends over 16 amino acids. Germline V gene sequence: CDR1 MNHNS, CDR2 SASEGT. V gave up 1 base and J gave up 0 bases; unmatched junction bases: 3. This chain's CDR3 is CASSEGEGVAKNIQYF. CDR3 nucleotides: TGTGCCAGCAGTGAAGGGGAGGGAGTAGCCAAAAACATTCAGTACTTC.

The chain carries TRBV9 and TRBJ2-7; 9 bases are a match to TRBD1. The V gene's germline CDR1 is SGDLS and CDR2 YYNGEE. The V and J ends lost 3 bases and 2 bases, in that order; junction bases with no gene match: 3. The CDR3 loop spans 14 amino acids. The CDR3 region has the DNA TGTGCCAGCAGCGCCGGGACAGGGACCTACGAGCAGTACTTC. Protein sequence: CASSAGTGTYEQYF.

The chain employs TRBV9 and TRBJ1-2; the D is unclear. V lost 0 bases, J lost 4 bases, and 10 bases lay in between. The CDR3 spans 14 residues. Germline CDR1 is SGDLS and CDR2 is YYNGEE. The CDR3 sequence is CASSVDEGFYGYTF. CDR3 DNA: TGTGCCAGCAGCGTAGATGAGGGATTCTATGGCTACACCTTC.

The rearrangement joins TRBV20-1 to TRBJ2-3, with 10 positions matching TRBD2. From germline, CDR1 is DFQATT and CDR2 SNEGSKA (reference sequence). V was clipped by 7 bases and J by 0 bases; unmatched bases: 1. The CDR3 contains 13 residues. CDR3 region: CSELAGSTDTQYF. In DNA, the CDR3 is TGCAGTGAACTAGCGGGGAGCACAGATACGCAGTATTTT.

The DNA for the CDR3 is TGCAGCGTAGGGAACAGGCGTGGTAGCACTGAAGCTTTCTTT. Protein product: CSVGNRRGSTEAFF. The chain is built from TRBV29-1 and TRBJ1-1; D is possibly TRBD1 (5 bases). The CDR3 spans 14 residues. V was clipped by 6 bases and J by 4 bases, with 18 bases between them. Germline V gene sequence: CDR1 SQVTM, CDR2 ANQGSEA.

The chain uses TRBV7-2 and TRBJ1-1, with TRBD1 as a possible D gene (5 bases). Trimming left V 1 base short and J 1 base short, with 10 bases between. The CDR3 is 15 residues long. CDR1 and CDR2 from the germline V gene are SGHTA and FQGNSA. CDR3 sequence reads: CASSLESGRNTEAFF. The CDR3 nucleotides read TGTGCCAGCAGCTTAGAATCGGGGCGGAACACTGAAGCTTTCTTT. The variable domain in full, with the rest retrieved from reference TRBV7-2 and TRBJ1-1, is GAGVSQSPSNKVTEKGKDVELRCDPISGHTALYWYRQSLGQGLEFLIYFQGNSAPDKSGLPSDRFSAERTGGSVSTLTIQRTQQEDSAVYLCASSLESGRNTEAFFGQGTRLTVV.

This chain uses TRBV5-1 with TRBJ2-5; 8 bases agree with TRBD2. Germline V CDR1 and CDR2: SGHRS, YFSETQ. The CDR3 covers 14 residues. V was pared by 4 bases and J by 1 base, with 3 bases of the junction left unmatched. This CDR3 reads CASSIGGVQETQYF. In DNA form, the CDR3 reads TGCGCCAGCAGCATCGGGGGGGTCCAAGAGACCCAGTACTTC.

The V gene is TRBV7-2, the J gene TRBJ2-1; maybe TRBD2 (5 bases). V was cut by 1 base and J by 2 bases, with 6 bases left in between. Looked up from germline, CDR1 is SGHTA and CDR2 is FQGNSA. This CDR3 has 14 amino acids. DNA of the CDR3: TGTGCCAGCAGCTTAGTCGGGGCCTACAATGAGCAGTTCTTC. Translated: CASSLVGAYNEQFF. Full variable domain (outside the CDR3, taken from reference TRBV7-2 and TRBJ2-1): GAGVSQSPSNKVTEKGKDVELRCDPISGHTALYWYRQSLGQGLEFLIYFQGNSAPDKSGLPSDRFSAERTGGSVSTLTIQRTQQEDSAVYLCASSLVGAYNEQFFGPGTRLTVL.

This sequence joins TRBV5-8 and TRBJ2-3, with TRBD2 identical over 8 bases. The ends lost 0 bases at V and 3 bases at J; junction bases unmatched: 3. The CDR3 contains 15 residues. Per the germline V gene, CDR1 is SGHTS and CDR2 is YDEGEE. DNA for the CDR3: TGTGCCAGCAGCTTGGTACTAGCGGCTACAGATACGCAGTATTTT. It encodes CASSLVLAATDTQYF.

The chain has TRBV7-9 and TRBJ1-1; a weak D match, TRBD1 (5 bases). Between the trimmed V and J ends, which lost 5 bases and 5 bases, there was a span of 12 bases. Germline V lookup: CDR1 SEHNR, CDR2 FQNEAQ (reference sequence). The CDR3 runs to 13 residues. Written as DNA, the CDR3 is TGTGCCAGCAGCCAGGAGTCAGGGACTGAAGCTTTCTTT. Residues: CASSQESGTEAFF.

V usage is TRBV5-1 and J usage is TRBJ2-5; D is unclear. CDR3 length: 13 residues. V was trimmed by 3 bases and J by 0 bases, leaving 6 bases between them. CDR1 is SGHRS, CDR2 YFSETQ, per germline. The CDR3 DNA sequence: TGCGCCAGCAGCTCAACGTACCAAGAGACCCAGTACTTC. It codes for CASSSTYQETQYF.

This rearrangement joins TRBV6-1 to TRBJ2-3; 13 nucleotides line up with TRBD2. Germline V gene sequence: CDR1 MNHNS, CDR2 SASEGT. The trim removed 6 bases at V and 0 bases at J, leaving 3 bases unmatched. The CDR3 loop spans 16 amino acids. In nucleotides, the CDR3 is TGTGCCAGCAGGGGACTAGCGGGGACTAGCACAGATACGCAGTATTTT. Its protein product is CASRGLAGTSTDTQYF.

V and J are TRBV12-3 or TRBV12-4 and TRBJ2-1; 8 nucleotides agree with TRBD1. V shed 6 bases and J 6 bases; nucleotides not matched to a gene: 4. The CDR3 contains 13 residues. CDR3 bases: TGTGCCAGCAGCTGGACAGGGATCAATGAGCAGTTCTTC. Translating it yields CASSWTGINEQFF.